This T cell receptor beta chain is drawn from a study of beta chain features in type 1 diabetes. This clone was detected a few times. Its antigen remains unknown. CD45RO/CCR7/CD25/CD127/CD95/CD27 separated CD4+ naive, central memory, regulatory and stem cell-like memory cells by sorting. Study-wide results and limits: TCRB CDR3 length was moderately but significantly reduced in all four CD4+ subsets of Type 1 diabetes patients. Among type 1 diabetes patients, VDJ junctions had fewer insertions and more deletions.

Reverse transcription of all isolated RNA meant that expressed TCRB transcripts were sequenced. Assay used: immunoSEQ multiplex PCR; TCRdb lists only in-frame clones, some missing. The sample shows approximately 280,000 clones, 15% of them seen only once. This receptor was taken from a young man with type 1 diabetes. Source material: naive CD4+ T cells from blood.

The CDR3 coding sequence is TGTGCCAGCAGCCCACGAACTAGCGGGAGTGTCAATGAGCAGTTCTTC. Translating it yields CASSPRTSGSVNEQFF. The chain uses TRBV5-4 and TRBJ2-1; 11 bases agree with TRBD2. V shed 4 bases, J shed 6 bases, and the junction held 9 bases outside the gene matches. Germline CDR1 is SGHNT and CDR2 is YYREEE (reference sequence). This CDR3 comprises 16 residues.